This T cell receptor beta chain was documented in a study of blood T cell repertoires in COVID-19. Sequenced by immunoSEQ multiplex PCR; TCRdb stores in-frame clones only, minus some. The sample has about 370,000 clones; 70% to 90% are singletons. This clonotype originated in a woman in her twenties or thirties with COVID-19, enrolled during active disease. The source material was peripheral blood.

CDR3 sequence: CASSETGVPYEQYF. The DNA of the CDR3 is TGTGCCAGCAGCGAAACAGGCGTACCCTACGAGCAGTACTTC. The chain joins TRBV28 to TRBJ2-7, with D maybe TRBD1 (5 bases). Germline assignment: CDR1 MDHEN and CDR2 SYDVKM. V was clipped by 6 bases and J by 2 bases, with 14 bases between them. The CDR3 contains 14 residues.